The clone carrying this T cell receptor (beta chain) has at least ten counts. Its antigen is still unknown. The data were obtained in a study of regulatory T cells in long-lasting Graves disease. Overall study results and limits: TRBV28 was favored in persistent disease, as were TRBJ1-2 and TRBJ2-5. A reduction in accuracy may have resulted from the small sample size.

V lost 4 bases to trimming and J lost 10 bases, with 8 bases between them. The CDR3 is made up of 11 amino acids. The sample's time point: newly diagnosed GD, antithyroid drugs for less than 3 months. From RNA extracted from PBMCs, the TCR library was made. iRepertoire HTBI primers and Arm-PCR of CDR3 regions built TCR beta libraries. TCRdb ran MiXCR on the multiplex PCR reads and lists one entry per CDR3 protein. The profile shows 440,000 or so distinct CDR3 sequences, about 16% of them singletons. This sample was shared with a second study, whose subject was T cells in Graves' hyperthyroidism and ophthalmopathy.

Sample: peripheral blood mononuclear cells (PBMCs), taken at new diagnosis, from a patient treated with antithyroid drugs. The receptor was derived from a woman aged 25 to 45 with Graves disease. The chain combines TRBV12-3 or TRBV12-4 with TRBJ2-1; no reliable D call. The CDR3 bases are TGTGCCAGCAGTTGGCGTCGGGAGCAGTTCTTC. It is translated as CASSWRREQFF.